Each of the 14 T cell receptor beta chains below was sequenced from the same sample in a study of T-cell memory formation after mild COVID-19. A single record per CDR3 protein comes from TCRdb applying MiXCR to the 5' RACE reads. Among approximately 100,000 distinct CDR3 sequences listed, over 8.5% were seen once. The sample comprised PBMCs or a T cell subset sorted from them (not recorded which). These receptors all come from a man aged 18 to 29 who had mild COVID-19 (a few samples of this study predate the infection). Cell type and time point are not known.

V and J are TRBV6-2 or TRBV6-3 and TRBJ1-5; D gene uncertain. The CDR3 spans 15 residues. Deletions cut 2 bases from V and 4 bases from J, with 12 bases between. Per the germline V gene, CDR1 is MNHEY and CDR2 is SVGEGT. The CDR3, as DNA: TGTGCCAGCAGTTACATTCCGGCAGGTAATCAGCCCCAGCATTTT. Translation gives CASSYIPAGNQPQHF.

This chain connects TRBV10-3 to TRBJ1-2, with a weak D call TRBD1 (6 bases). Germline assignment: CDR1 ENHRY and CDR2 SYGVKD. The CDR3 extends over 15 amino acids. Trimming stripped 3 bases from V and 5 bases from J, with 16 bases between. CDR3 sequence: CAISDEPQGYYGYTF. The CDR3 region has the DNA TGTGCCATCAGTGACGAACCACAGGGATATTATGGCTACACCTTC.

The chain recombines TRBV7-9 with TRBJ1-5; unclear D gene. V lost 7 bases to trimming and J lost 8 bases, with 12 bases between them. Germline loops: CDR1 SEHNR, CDR2 FQNEAQ (reference sequence). The CDR3 consists of 12 residues. The CDR3 nucleotides are TGTGCCAGCACTTCAGGTGGGGAGCCCCAGCATTTT. This sequence encodes CASTSGGEPQHF.

This chain connects TRBV5-1 to TRBJ2-1; 9 bases line up with TRBD2. The germline V gene encodes CDR1 SGHRS and CDR2 YFSETQ. The CDR3 consists of 14 residues. J was trimmed by 4 bases and V by 6 bases; bases with no gene match: 5. The CDR3 loop is CASIETSGYNEQFF. CDR3 DNA sequence: TGCGCCAGCATCGAGACTAGCGGATACAATGAGCAGTTCTTC.

This clonotype was detected a few times. This rearrangement joins TRBV5-6 to TRBJ2-7; possible D gene TRBD1, 5 bases. Trimming left V 2 bases short and J 2 bases short, with 8 bases between. Germline lookup yields CDR1 SGHDT and CDR2 YYEEEE. The CDR3 runs to 13 residues. The CDR3 loop reads CASSFGHPYEQYF. CDR3 nucleotide sequence: TGTGCCAGCAGCTTTGGACACCCCTACGAGCAGTACTTC.

Only a few counts were recorded for this clonotype. V usage is TRBV21-1 and J usage is TRBJ2-7; the table's D call TRBD1 went unverified against the DNA. TRBV21-1 counts as a pseudogene. CDR3 length equals 13 residues. CDR3 loop: CAIRPPGTDEQYF. CDR3 in DNA: TGTGCCATAAGACCCCCAGGAACGGACGAGCAGTACTTC.

This chain links TRBV12-3 or TRBV12-4 with TRBJ2-3; D is unresolved. CDR3 length equals 13 residues. The V gene lost 1 base and the J gene lost 4 bases, with 6 bases spanning the gap. Here the CDR3 DNA reads TGTGCCAGCAGTTTAGGATGGGCAGATACGCAGTATTTT. Protein product: CASSLGWADTQYF.

This clonotype was seen a handful of times. The gene calls are TRBV10-3 and TRBJ2-3; D is tentatively TRBD1 or TRBD2 (5 bases each). The CDR3 length is 13 residues. Germline CDR1 and CDR2: ENHRY and SYGVKD. Trimming cost V 9 bases and J 2 bases, with 12 bases left between them. The CDR3 DNA sequence: TGTGCCATTGGGACCGCAGTCACAGATACGCAGTATTTT. Protein: CAIGTAVTDTQYF.

The chain couples TRBV5-1 to TRBJ1-1; 10 bases fit TRBD1. J lost 1 base, V lost 0 bases, and 3 bases had no gene match. The CDR3 loop spans 16 amino acids. The germline V gene has CDR1 SGHRS and CDR2 YFSETQ. The DNA for the CDR3 is TGCGCCAGCAGCTTGGGGACAGGGGGGCGGAACACTGAAGCTTTCTTT. Its translation: CASSLGTGGRNTEAFF.

There are a few counts of this clonotype. The genes are TRBV6-2 or TRBV6-3 and TRBJ2-3, with 10 bases identical to TRBD2. The germline CDR1 and CDR2 sequences are MNHEY and SVGEGT. CDR3 size: 16 residues. With V trimmed by 5 bases and J by 2 bases, 7 bases remained unmatched. The CDR3 reads CASSPSLAGVTDTQYF. CDR3 DNA sequence: TGTGCCAGCAGTCCCAGCCTAGCGGGAGTCACAGATACGCAGTATTTT.

The rearrangement links TRBV28 to TRBJ2-3; D remains ambiguous. The germline V and J ends were trimmed by 3 bases and 6 bases, with 4 bases remaining between them. The length of the CDR3 is 11 residues. CDR1 is MDHEN and CDR2 is SYDVKM in the germline V gene. The chain's CDR3 is CASSFVDTQYF. The CDR3 region has the DNA TGTGCCAGCAGTTTTGTGGATACGCAGTATTTT.

The rearrangement links TRBV6-2 or TRBV6-3 to TRBJ1-1; 8 nucleotides align to TRBD1. Germline lookup yields CDR1 MNHEY and CDR2 SVGEGT. The CDR3 is made up of 14 amino acids. V lost 2 bases, J lost 6 bases, and 5 bases stayed unmatched. As DNA, the CDR3 is TGTGCCAGCAGTTACCCCGGACAGGGACCTGAAGCTTTCTTT. It yields the protein CASSYPGQGPEAFF.

This clonotype was detected only a few times. The V and J genes are TRBV12-3 or TRBV12-4 and TRBJ2-7, with D hard to call. The CDR3 is 14 amino acids. Trimming removed 6 bases at V and 2 bases at J, with 14 bases between. CDR3 in DNA: TGTGCCAGCAGCCCGACCCCCTATGCCTACGAGCAGTACTTC. This codes for CASSPTPYAYEQYF.

The chain combines TRBV6-5 with TRBJ2-1; the match to TRBD2 covers 9 bases. The ends lost 4 bases at V and 5 bases at J; junction bases unmatched: 12. CDR3 length: 17 amino acids. Per germline, CDR1 MNHEY and CDR2 SVGAGI. The CDR3 region is CASSSRSGLAGNNEQFF. As DNA, the CDR3 is TGTGCCAGCAGTTCAAGGTCAGGGCTAGCGGGAAACAATGAGCAGTTCTTC.